The clone carrying this T cell receptor (beta chain) came up many times. This sample stems from a study of T cells after yellow fever vaccination. The ends were cut back, 2 bases at V and 2 bases at J, with 9 bases in the middle. The CDR3 runs 15 residues. CDR1 SGHTA and CDR2 FQGTGA come from the germline V gene. MiXCR, applied by TCRdb to the 5' RACE reads, yields one record per CDR3 protein. The sample comprises some 350,000 distinct CDR3 sequences, roughly 4% of which are singletons, and 20% to 25% rests with the top ten. The chain couples TRBV7-3 to TRBJ2-2; D unclear. The sample was PBMCs, taken 5 days after the yellow fever booster vaccination. This clonotype was sampled from a man aged 18 to 30 who received the YFV17D yellow fever vaccine. The CDR3 is CASSLDVGNTGELFF. DNA of the CDR3: TGTGCCAGCAGCTTAGACGTCGGTAACACCGGGGAGCTGTTTTTT. Using reference TRBV7-3 and TRBJ2-2 for the parts outside the CDR3, the full variable domain is GAGVSQTPSNKVTEKGKYVELRCDPISGHTALYWYRQSLGQGPEFLIYFQGTGAADDSGLPNDRFFAVRPEGSVSTLKIQRTERGDSAVYLCASSLDVGNTGELFFGEGSRLTVL.